This entry concerns a single T cell receptor beta chain. What this receptor recognizes is not known. Per-base qualities were not stored, and no clone one base away is much larger. The Quick-DNA Microprep Kit was used to extract genomic DNA from the sorted cells. Amplification of TCRbeta DNA was done with the immunoSEQ hsTCRbeta kit, following the protocol from the manufacturer. An Illumina MiSeq instrument was used to sequence the TCRbeta libraries. Concerning the study's data processing: Removing out-of-frame sequences left some 2,200,000 distinct TCRbeta sequences, an average of about 70,000 per individual. Two values were used to score each individual: the count of some 150 previously reported CMV-associated TCRbeta sequences and the total count of productive distinct TCRbeta sequences. A beta-binomial model was reimplemented in Python, and scikit-learn random forests with default parameters were trained on US cohort data. Classifier performance on the Belgian cohort was summarized as median AUC with percentile confidence intervals calculated over 10,000 bootstrap iterations. TCRdb retrieved this table from immuneACCESS and kept in-frame rearrangements only. Not all clones are present; in checked studies, unresolved V genes account for under half, and no reason is known for the remainder. That table furnishes V, J and clone size, whereas the DNA furnished D and trimming. The sample records roughly 48,000 clones, about 80% of which are singletons. The ten biggest clones cover approximately 1.5% of the sample.

The sample belongs to a study of memory CD4+ T cells and cytomegalovirus serostatus (dated by TCRdb to the late 2010s). For the study in its entirety: A total of around 35 healthy Belgian adults, of whom 9 were CMV seropositive and some 24 were CMV seronegative, were included in the cohort. To replicate a published TCR-based CMV serostatus classifier, the researchers sequenced the CD4+ memory TCRbeta repertoires of a Belgian cohort whose cytomegalovirus serostatus was known.

Overall results and qualifications from the work: The results were interpreted as suggesting that the CMV-associated TCR signature is largely present in the CD4+ memory repertoire. On the Belgian cohort, the classifier based on the original framework reached a median bootstrapped AUC of about 0.96, with a 95% CI of 0.76-1.00. For CMV serostatus prediction, a median bootstrapped AUC of about 0.95 was reached with the original framework, and a median bootstrapped AUC of roughly 0.92 was reached with a US-trained random forest. Of fewer than 200 previously reported CMV-associated TCRbeta sequences, around 67 appeared in the CD4+ memory repertoires, each in one to five individuals. Only CD4+CD45RO+ memory cells were sequenced, in contrast to the original study, in which naive and memory CD4+ and CD8+ populations were covered.

CDR3 length: 17 amino acids, cysteine to phenylalanine. Only CDR3 DNA remains: 51 bases, in frame from the first base. Trimmed from V: 4 bases; trimmed from J: 4 bases; junction bases lacking a gene match: 10. CDR1 and CDR2 are drawn from the germline V gene: SGDLS, YYNGEE. Single viable CD3+CD4+CD8-CD45RO+ cells were sorted as memory CD4+ T cells on a FACSAria II. CMV serostatus was determined with a Roche Elecsys assay detecting serum IgG against CMV pp150, pp28, p38 and p52. Following thawing, total CD4+ T cells were enriched through positive selection using CD4 magnetic microbeads. Samples originated from another study that specifically interrogated the CD4+ T cell memory repertoire. Peripheral blood mononuclear cells were isolated and cryopreserved according to standard operating procedures, and serum was stored at -80 degrees C. The staining relied on CD3-PerCP (BW264/56), CD4-APC (RPA-T4), CD45RO-PE (UCHT1) and CD8-Pacific Orange (3B5) antibodies, and Sytox blue was used to exclude non-viable cells.

This clonotype was obtained from an adult in good health and CMV-seropositive. The chain was built from TRBV9 and TRBJ1-3; the junction holds 11 bases that match TRBD1. The sequenced material came from memory CD4+ T cells from blood. The CDR3 corresponds to CASSPRGQGVGGNTIYF. The DNA reads as follows: TGTGCCAGCAGCCCCCGGGGACAGGGGGTTGGAGGAAACACCATATATTTT.